The 15 T cell receptor beta chains listed next were all sequenced from one sample in a study of blood T cell repertoires in COVID-19. Only in-frame clones appear in the TCRdb table, and some are missing; sequencing was by immunoSEQ multiplex PCR. This table has fewer than 700,000 clones, approximately 88% appearing once. The sample consisted of peripheral blood. Receptor source: a woman aged 50 to 65 with COVID-19, enrolled during active disease.

The J gene is TRBJ1-2, the V gene TRBV2, with 9 bases lining up with TRBD1. Germline loops: CDR1 SNHLY, CDR2 FYNNEI. The V segment lost 6 bases and the J segment 4 bases; nucleotides outside the gene matches: 3. CDR3 length: 13 amino acids. CDR3 DNA: TGTGCCAGCAGCCCACAGGGGGCCTATGGCTACACCTTC. Translation gives CASSPQGAYGYTF. Complete variable domain (other parts from reference TRBV2 and TRBJ1-2): EPEVTQTPSHQVTQMGQEVILRCVPISNHLYFYWYRQILGQKVEFLVSFYNNEISEKSEIFDDQFSVERPDGSNFTLKIRSTKLEDSAMYFCASSPQGAYGYTFGSGTRLTVV.

This rearrangement joins TRBV4-2 to TRBJ1-6; 8 bases line up with TRBD1. CDR3 length equals 17 residues. V dropped 0 bases and J dropped 3; count of bases not matched to a gene: 4. In germline, CDR1 is LGHNA, CDR2 YNFKEQ. The CDR3 loop reads CASSQDPQGDYNSPLHF. The CDR3 nucleotides are TGTGCCAGCAGCCAAGATCCACAGGGGGACTATAATTCACCCCTCCACTTT.

V and J are TRBV11-2 and TRBJ2-2; a possible D gene is TRBD1 (5 bases). Trimming removed 11 bases from V and 3 bases from J, with 10 bases in between. In germline, CDR1 is SGHAT, CDR2 FQNNGV. The CDR3 covers 12 residues. CDR3 bases: TGTGCCTCCAAAGGGGACACCGGGGAGCTGTTTTTT. Its translation: CASKGDTGELFF.

The J gene is TRBJ1-2, the V gene TRBV28, with 7 bases fitting TRBD1. The CDR3 runs 16 residues. Germline values: CDR1 MDHEN, CDR2 SYDVKM. After removal of 2 bases from V and 8 bases from J, the junction contained 14 bases not matched to a gene. The CDR3 loop reads CASSLNLGQGERGYTF. In DNA form, the CDR3 reads TGTGCCAGCAGTTTAAATCTGGGCCAGGGGGAAAGGGGCTACACCTTC.

The gene calls are TRBV4-1 and TRBJ1-4, with 7 bases that match TRBD1. This CDR3 is 16 amino acids long. The V segment lost 1 base and the J segment 7 bases; nucleotides outside the gene matches: 9. The germline CDR1 and CDR2 sequences are MGHRA and YSYEKL. The CDR3 DNA follows: TGCGCCAGCAGCCAAGGTTTGACAGGGTCCGGTGAAAAACTGTTTTTT. Translating gives CASSQGLTGSGEKLFF.

V gene TRBV15 combines with J gene TRBJ1-5; the match to TRBD1 covers 9 bases. CDR1 is LNHNV, CDR2 YYDKDF, per germline (reference sequence). The J segment lost 4 bases and the V segment lost 3 bases, leaving 7 bases of the junction unmatched. This CDR3 comprises 16 residues. CDR3 sequence reads: CATSSMDRGFNQPQHF. DNA of the CDR3: TGTGCCACCAGCAGTATGGACAGGGGATTTAATCAGCCCCAGCATTTT.

This clone appeared a single time. V gene TRBV9 combines with J gene TRBJ2-7; TRBD2 might be the D (6 bases). This CDR3 spans 15 amino acids. Trimming removed 0 bases from V and 7 bases from J, with 17 bases in between. The germline CDR1 and CDR2 sequences are SGDLS and YYNGEE. In DNA form, the CDR3 reads TGTGCCAGCAGCGTAGGGTCAGGAGGGTCAAGGGAGCAGTACTTC. This sequence encodes CASSVGSGGSREQYF.

The chain links TRBV10-1 to TRBJ2-5, with TRBD1 as a possible D gene (6 bases). CDR1 WNHNN and CDR2 SYGVQD come from the germline V gene (reference sequence). Deletions cut 7 bases from V and 3 bases from J, with 9 bases between. The CDR3 spans 12 residues. CDR3 nucleotide sequence: TGCGCCAGCAAGCACAGGGAAGAGACCCAGTACTTC. This gives the protein CASKHREETQYF.

The CDR3 sequence is CASSWQDNSPLHF. The CDR3 DNA follows: TGTGCCAGCAGTTGGCAGGATAATTCACCCCTCCACTTT. V is TRBV28 and J is TRBJ1-6, with D unresolved. The CDR3 is 13 amino acids. The germline CDR1 and CDR2 sequences are MDHEN and SYDVKM. Deletions cut 4 bases from V and 5 bases from J, with 6 bases between.

V is TRBV30 and J is TRBJ1-4; tentative D call: TRBD1 (6 bases). This CDR3 has 13 residues. Germline values: CDR1 GTSNPN, CDR2 SVGIG (reference sequence). Deletions cut 6 bases from V and 10 bases from J, with 18 bases between. CDR3 sequence (DNA): TGTGCCTGTAACGGACAGCGGACGGGAAAACTGTTTTTT. As protein: CACNGQRTGKLFF.

The chain has TRBV18 and TRBJ1-1; tentatively, D is TRBD1 (6 bases). V was clipped by 0 bases and J by 4 bases, with 15 bases between them. Germline V gene data show CDR1 as KGHSH and CDR2 as LQKENI. The CDR3 runs to 16 residues. Here the CDR3 reads CASSPPQGPPPTEAFF. CDR3 bases: TGTGCCAGCTCACCACCACAGGGTCCTCCGCCCACTGAAGCTTTCTTT.

This sequence joins TRBV10-2 and TRBJ2-1; TRBD1 matches 11 bases. Germline V gene sequence: CDR1 WSHSY, CDR2 SAAADI. CDR3 length equals 17 residues. V lost 8 bases and J lost 2; bases outside the gene matches: 11. Written as DNA, the CDR3 is TGCGCCAGCTGGGGCGGGACAGGGGGGAGGACCTACAATGAGCAGTTCTTC. As protein: CASWGGTGGRTYNEQFF.

This clone was picked up a small number of times. The chain joins TRBV3-1 (or the pseudogene TRBV3-2) to TRBJ2-1; 8 bases match TRBD2. CDR3 length: 16 residues. The V gene's germline CDR1 is LGHDT and CDR2 YNNKEL (reference sequence). Germline trimming cut 1 base from V and 4 bases from J; bases unmatched to any gene: 6. CDR3 coding DNA: TGTGCCAGCAGCCAAGGACGCGGGGGGCTATACAATGAGCAGTTCTTC. Amino acids: CASSQGRGGLYNEQFF.

Note on this clone: This specimen includes other DNA sequences encoding the same CDR3. The V and J genes are TRBV24-1 and TRBJ2-7; 7 bases map to TRBD1. From germline, CDR1 is KGHDR and CDR2 SFDVKD. V trimming: 2 bases; J trimming: 3 bases; junction bases outside the gene matches: 3. This CDR3 has 14 residues. The CDR3 spells CATSDSRQGYEQYF. CDR3 DNA sequence: TGTGCCACCAGTGATTCCCGACAGGGCTACGAGCAGTACTTC.

The rearrangement links TRBV21-1 to TRBJ1-4; the table calls TRBD1, which could not be checked here. TRBV21-1 is termed a pseudogene. The CDR3 is 17 residues long. The CDR3, as DNA: TGTGCCAGCAGCCCGCATCACAGGGTCGCAACTAATGAAAAACTGTTTTTT. It codes for CASSPHHRVATNEKLFF.